This note documents a single T cell receptor (beta chain) sequence. No antigen is known for it. Base-call qualities are not available, and no considerably larger clone is one nucleotide away. CDR1 and CDR2 are drawn from the germline V gene: MNHNS, SASEGT. Trimmed from V: 0 bases; trimmed from J: 7 bases; junction bases lacking a gene match: 0. The CDR3 starts with the cysteine, ends with the phenylalanine, and has 12 residues. Of all the DNA, just the CDR3 is kept, 36 bases in frame from base 1. The library was built by means of 5' RACE. The data were produced on an Illumina HiSeq 2500. A second PCR of roughly 7 to 12 cycles was performed with a sample-barcoded 5' primer and a J-beta primer mix. Each TCR beta cDNA molecule received a unique molecular identifier from a template-switch 5' adaptor carrying 12 random nucleotides. Each sample yielded at least 3 million CDR3-containing paired-end reads. The Mint cDNA synthesis kit, primed by a TRBC-specific oligonucleotide, was used to synthesize first-strand cDNA from all RNA. All cDNA was treated with uracil-DNA glycosylase and then went through a first 18-cycle PCR with the universal primers M1SS and BC2_uni_R. The authors' pipeline ran thus. For normalization, 1 million high-quality reads were randomly selected from each sample, with every read carrying a distinct molecular identifier. Instead of being binned into consensus sequences, reads that shared molecular identifiers were thrown out. MiTCR, with a Q25 quality threshold and the strictest error-elimination algorithm, was used for CDR3 identification, clonotype clustering and error correction. Lower-bound total TCR beta diversity was estimated with a nonparametric unseen species model using Euler transformation. TCRdb took the public reads, trimmed them with fastp at Q25, ran MiXCR for clone calling and kept in-frame beta chains. Rows are combined by CDR3 protein, so each entry shows the most common genes and DNA. These V and J calls rely on TCRdb rather than the paper's analysis. The sample table holds more than 1.4 million distinct CDR3 sequences, of which 40% to 50% were seen once. The leading ten clones occupy 7% to 9% of the sample.

The data originate from a study of blood T cells in healthy people across ages (dated by TCRdb to the mid-2010s). At the level of the whole study: In model experiments, template switching captured about one uniquely barcoded TCR beta cDNA molecule for every two T cells. Two additional independent replicas of 1 million unique cDNA reads from the same blood draw were analyzed for two donors (one aged 18 to 29 and one aged 80 or older). The study measured age-related changes in TCR beta repertoire diversity using deep sequencing normalized with unique cDNA molecular identifiers. To avoid experimental bias, donors of different ages were spread randomly across the sequencing lanes. Donors were grouped into four age groups: young (average 16 years), middle-aged (39), aged (about 60) and long-lived (around 82).

The study at large found these results: The percentage of naive T cells measured by flow cytometry correlated strongly with observed TCR beta diversity. Observed TCR beta diversity per million T cells fell roughly linearly with age, and a significant reduction was already apparent by age around 44. Conclusive comparison of naive and antigen-experienced compartments was prevented by the profiling of bulk unsorted PBMCs. Because donor CMV infection status was unknown, age-related changes in expanded clonotypes were potentially confounded. Compared with the aged group, the long-lived group had more naive CD4+ T cells, fewer expanded clones and increased TCR diversity, suggesting age selection. Total diversity estimates from one million sequenced T cells were considered lower bounds and underestimates.

The roughly 39 donors, aged 6 to 90 years, were systemically healthy Caucasian individuals from Russia. Ten milliliters of peripheral blood were drawn from each donor into EDTA-treated Vacutainer tubes. PBMCs were isolated by Ficoll-Paque density-gradient centrifugation, with at least 6 million obtained per sample. Total RNA was extracted from PBMCs with Trizol reagent, with at least 5 micrograms obtained per sample. For every donor, flow cytometry on a PBMC aliquot measured the percentage of naive CD45RAhigh/CD27high T cells. The receptor was derived from a woman aged 18-29 years in good health. The sequence joins TRBV6-1 to TRBJ2-7, with TRBD2 matching 7 junction bases. Sequences were obtained from blood. The DNA is as follows: TGTGCCAGCAGTGAAGCACTAGCGGAGCAGTACTTC. This gives the protein CASSEALAEQYF.